Listed here are 15 T cell receptor beta chains from one sample, sequenced in a study of CD8+ T cells in alopecia areata. The treatment: oral pan-JAK inhibitor, 5-10 mg twice daily. TCR sequencing used cDNA made by reverse transcription of extracted RNA. Clones were read by immunoSEQ multiplex PCR, and TCRdb kept only the in-frame ones, dropping some. The table lists about 190,000 clones, around three fifths of them singletons. This specimen consisted of CD4+ T cells sorted from blood, obtained at week 4, from a patient treated with tofacitinib. Source of these receptors: a human donor with alopecia areata.

This clone has a handful of counts. J is TRBJ1-2 and V is TRBV7-2; no definite D call. V lost 3 bases to trimming and J lost 7 bases, with 12 bases between them. In germline, CDR1 is SGHTA, CDR2 FQGNSA. The CDR3 sequence is 13 residues long. CDR3 coding DNA: TGTGCCAGCAGCTTCGCTCCGCCCGGTGGCTACACCTTC. Its translation: CASSFAPPGGYTF.

The J gene is TRBJ1-2, the V gene TRBV29-1; 9 nucleotides match TRBD1. After removal of 6 bases from V and 3 bases from J, the junction contained 5 bases not matched to a gene. The CDR3 runs to 13 residues. Germline V CDR1 and CDR2: SQVTM, ANQGSEA. The CDR3 sequence: CSVRTGDHYGYTF. The CDR3 DNA is TGCAGCGTCAGGACAGGGGACCACTATGGCTACACCTTC.

A word on this clone: A read error may produce the germline difference seen at one junction end. This chain connects TRBV20-1 to TRBJ2-7, with TRBD1 as a possible D gene (5 bases). This CDR3 comprises 11 residues. Germline V lookup: CDR1 DFQATT, CDR2 SNEGSKA (reference sequence). The CDR3 is CSAKGNYEQYF. CDR3 bases: TGCAGCGCTAAGGGGAATTACGAGCAGTACTTC.

This clone turned up a few times. The chain employs TRBV5-1 and TRBJ2-1; D assignment may be TRBD1 or TRBD2 (6 bases each). The ends were cut back, 0 bases at V and 2 bases at J, with 9 bases in the middle. From germline, CDR1 is SGHRS and CDR2 YFSETQ. The CDR3 consists of 15 residues. CDR3 sequence reads: CASSLDGGPYNEQFF. The CDR3 DNA follows: TGCGCCAGCAGCTTGGATGGGGGGCCCTACAATGAGCAGTTCTTC.

The table lists this clone with a count of one. The gene calls are TRBV30 and TRBJ1-1, with D perhaps matching TRBD1 (6 bases). The ends were cut back, 4 bases at V and 7 bases at J, with 13 bases in the middle. The CDR3 is 12 residues long. Germline loops: CDR1 GTSNPN, CDR2 SVGIG (reference sequence). CDR3 sequence reads: CAWNGGTFEAFF. The CDR3 bases are TGTGCCTGGAACGGCGGGACATTTGAAGCTTTCTTT.

The chain uses TRBV4-3 and TRBJ2-1; TRBD2 agrees at 8 bases. CDR3 length: 15 residues. Germline V gene data show CDR1 as LGHNA and CDR2 as YSLEER. After removal of 2 bases from V and 8 bases from J, the junction contained 8 bases not matched to a gene. The CDR3: CASSQLGLAGDEQFF. The CDR3 nucleotides are TGCGCCAGCAGCCAACTTGGACTAGCAGGCGATGAGCAGTTCTTC.

The rearrangement joins TRBV25-1 to TRBJ1-1, with D maybe TRBD1 (6 bases). V was trimmed by 5 bases and J by 3 bases, leaving 22 bases between them. There are 17 residues in the CDR3. Germline CDR1 reads MGHDK; CDR2 reads SYGVNS. The DNA of the CDR3 is TGTGCCAGCAGTAGGGGGGCAGGTTGGGCAGTGGACACTGAAGCTTTCTTT. This translates into CASSRGAGWAVDTEAFF.

Note on this clone: Different DNA sequences within this sample yield the same CDR3. The J gene is TRBJ2-7, the V gene TRBV4-1, with D perhaps TRBD1 (6 bases). The germline CDR1 and CDR2 sequences are MGHRA and YSYEKL. V was pared by 4 bases and J by 2 bases, with 9 bases between. This CDR3 is 13 amino acids long. CDR3 bases: TGCGCCAGCAGCCGGGACACCACCTACGAGCAGTACTTC. It is translated as CASSRDTTYEQYF.

V usage is TRBV21-1 and J usage is TRBJ1-5. TRBV21-1 is termed a pseudogene. This CDR3 region has 13 residues. The DNA of the CDR3 is TGTGCCAGCAGCAAATTAATGCGGTGGCCCCAGCATTTT. It encodes CASSKLMRWPQHF.

The chain couples TRBV7-3 to TRBJ2-7; TRBD1 matches 9 bases. CDR3 length equals 15 residues. Germline lookup yields CDR1 SGHTA and CDR2 FQGTGA. With 4 bases clipped from V and 2 bases from J, the junction kept 6 bases outside the gene matches. The CDR3 spells CASSSTGGSAYEQYF. CDR3 nucleotide sequence: TGTGCCAGCAGCTCCACAGGGGGCTCAGCCTACGAGCAGTACTTC.

The chain employs TRBV4-1 and TRBJ2-5; D gene uncertain. Germline CDR1 reads MGHRA; CDR2 reads YSYEKL. Trimming removed 8 bases at V and 2 bases at J, with 12 bases between. This CDR3 is built from 13 residues. The CDR3 coding sequence is TGCGCCAGCGGAAGGGCAGTACAAGAGACCCAGTACTTC. Its translation: CASGRAVQETQYF.

The chain employs TRBV27 and TRBJ2-7, with 12 bases identical to TRBD2. CDR3 length: 14 amino acids. Germline CDR1 MNHEY, CDR2 SMNVEV (reference sequence). V lost 6 bases, J lost 5 bases, and 5 bases stayed unmatched. CDR3 in amino acids: CASSRLAGADEQYF. In DNA, the CDR3 is TGTGCCAGCAGCAGACTAGCGGGGGCCGACGAGCAGTACTTC.

This chain uses TRBV28 with TRBJ2-7, with D hard to call. The germline CDR1 and CDR2 sequences are MDHEN and SYDVKM. V was clipped by 4 bases and J by 3 bases, with 7 bases between them. The CDR3 totals 12 residues. The CDR3: CASSSPGYEQYF. The CDR3 DNA sequence: TGTGCCAGCAGTTCCCCAGGCTACGAGCAGTACTTC.

The chain carries TRBV6-4 and TRBJ2-7, with D uncertain. CDR1 and CDR2 from the germline V gene are MRHNA and SNTAGT. The V end lost 5 bases, the J end lost 2 bases, and 10 bases lay between the germline ends. CDR3 length: 13 residues. In DNA, the CDR3 is TGTGCCAGCAGTTCTGCAAATACCTACGAGCAGTACTTC. It translates to CASSSANTYEQYF.

This clone came up a few times. This chain joins TRBV15 and TRBJ2-3, with a possible D match to TRBD2 (5 bases). The CDR3 has 16 residues. The germline gives CDR1 LNHNV, CDR2 YYDKDF (reference sequence). V lost 3 bases, J lost 3 bases, and 16 bases lay in between. CDR3: CATSRPGKEVTDTQYF. In nucleotides, the CDR3 is TGTGCCACCAGCAGGCCCGGGAAAGAGGTGACAGATACGCAGTATTTT.